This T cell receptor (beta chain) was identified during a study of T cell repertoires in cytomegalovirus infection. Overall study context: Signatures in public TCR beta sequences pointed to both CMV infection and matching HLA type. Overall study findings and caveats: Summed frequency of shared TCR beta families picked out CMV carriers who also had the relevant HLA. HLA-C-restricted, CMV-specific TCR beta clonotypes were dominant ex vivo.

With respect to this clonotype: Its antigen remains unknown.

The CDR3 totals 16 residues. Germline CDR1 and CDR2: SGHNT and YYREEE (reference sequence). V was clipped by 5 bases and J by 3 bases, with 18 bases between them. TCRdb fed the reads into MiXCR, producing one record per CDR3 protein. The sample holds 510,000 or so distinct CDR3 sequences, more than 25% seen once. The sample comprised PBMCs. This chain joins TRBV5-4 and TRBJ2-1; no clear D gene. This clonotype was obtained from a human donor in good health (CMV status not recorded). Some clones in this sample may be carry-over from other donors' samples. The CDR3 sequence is CASSSSSQISYNEQFF. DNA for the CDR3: TGTGCCAGCAGTTCCAGTAGTCAGATAAGCTACAATGAGCAGTTCTTC.